This T cell receptor beta chain emerged from a study of naive and memory T cell subsets. Study-wide results and caveats: From naive to CM, EM and EMRA, diversity decreased and Gini increased. Possibly reflecting memory cells re-expressing CD45RA, a few larger clonotypes occurred in naive repertoires, especially CD8. TCR abundance followed a power law differing between naive and memory subsets.

Ten or more counts support this clonotype. Its antigen is as yet unknown. The CDR3 contains 15 residues. Germline V gene lookup returns CDR1 MGHRA and CDR2 YSYEKL. Trimming stripped 0 bases from V and 4 bases from J, with 9 bases between. Separate alpha and beta amplification began at the second PCR step. CD4 T cells were positively selected, then CD8 T cells from the CD4-negative fraction. The beta constant-region primer was an equimolar mix of two oligonucleotides covering TRBC1 and TRBC2. Ligated cDNA was amplified by four rounds of PCR with nested alpha and beta constant-region primers and SP2. One entry per CDR3 protein, called by TCRdb with MiXCR from the UMI-ligation and nested PCR reads. The table has 150,000 or so distinct CDR3 sequences, 22% seen once.

This TCR came from a human donor in good health. V and J are TRBV4-1 and TRBJ1-4; no clear D gene. Sequencing was done on a sample of naive CD4+ T cells from blood. The CDR3 sequence: CASSQEVFYNEKLFF. CDR3 nucleotides: TGCGCCAGCAGCCAAGAGGTTTTCTATAATGAAAAACTGTTTTTT.